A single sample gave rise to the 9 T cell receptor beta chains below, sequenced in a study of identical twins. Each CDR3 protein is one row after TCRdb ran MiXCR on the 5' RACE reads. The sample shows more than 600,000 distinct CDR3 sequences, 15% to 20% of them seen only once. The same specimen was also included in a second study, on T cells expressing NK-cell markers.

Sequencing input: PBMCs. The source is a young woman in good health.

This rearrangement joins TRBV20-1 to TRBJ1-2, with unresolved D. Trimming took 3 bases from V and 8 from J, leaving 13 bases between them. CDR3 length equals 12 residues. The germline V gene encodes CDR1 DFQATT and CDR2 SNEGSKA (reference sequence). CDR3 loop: CSARLSLDGYTF. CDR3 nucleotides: TGCAGTGCTAGGCTTAGCTTGGACGGCTACACCTTC.

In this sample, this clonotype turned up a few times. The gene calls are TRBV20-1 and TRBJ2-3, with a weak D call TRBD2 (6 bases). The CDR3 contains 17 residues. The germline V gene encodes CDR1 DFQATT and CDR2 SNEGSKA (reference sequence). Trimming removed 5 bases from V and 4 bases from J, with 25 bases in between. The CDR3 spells CSALALGSRFKPDTQYF. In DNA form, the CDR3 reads TGCAGTGCTCTGGCTCTCGGGAGCCGGTTTAAGCCAGATACGCAGTATTTT.

The CDR3 here is CASSPGHLGRSYEQYF. The DNA of the CDR3 is TGCGCCAGCAGCCCTGGACACCTCGGCCGCTCCTACGAGCAGTACTTC. The chain uses TRBV5-1 and TRBJ2-7; D perhaps matches TRBD1 (5 bases). V lost 4 bases and J 0 bases, leaving 17 bases between the germline ends. This CDR3 has 16 residues. The germline V gene has CDR1 SGHRS and CDR2 YFSETQ.

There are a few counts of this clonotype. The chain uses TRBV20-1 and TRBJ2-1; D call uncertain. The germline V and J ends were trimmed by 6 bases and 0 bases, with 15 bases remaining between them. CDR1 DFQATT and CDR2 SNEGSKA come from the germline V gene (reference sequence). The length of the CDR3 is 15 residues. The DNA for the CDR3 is TGCAGTGCCCACCCCTTGGGCGGCTCCTACAATGAGCAGTTCTTC. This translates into CSAHPLGGSYNEQFF.

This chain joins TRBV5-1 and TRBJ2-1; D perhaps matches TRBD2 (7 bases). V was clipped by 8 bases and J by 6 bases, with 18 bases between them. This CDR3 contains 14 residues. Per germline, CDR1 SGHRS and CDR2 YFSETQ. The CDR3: CASNPGERGNEQFF. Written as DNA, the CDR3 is TGCGCCAGTAATCCAGGGGAGCGGGGCAATGAGCAGTTCTTC. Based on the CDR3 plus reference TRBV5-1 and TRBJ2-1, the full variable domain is KAGVTQTPRYLIKTRGQQVTLSCSPISGHRSVSWYQQTPGQGLQFLFEYFSETQRNKGNFPGRFSGRQFSNSRSEMNVSTLELGDSALYLCASNPGERGNEQFFGPGTRLTVL.

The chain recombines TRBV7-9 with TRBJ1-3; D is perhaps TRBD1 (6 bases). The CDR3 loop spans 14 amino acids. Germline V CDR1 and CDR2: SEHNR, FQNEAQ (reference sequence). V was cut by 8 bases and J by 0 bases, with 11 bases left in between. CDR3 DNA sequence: TGTGCCAGCTTGGGGGGCCGCTCTGGAAACACCATATATTTT. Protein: CASLGGRSGNTIYF. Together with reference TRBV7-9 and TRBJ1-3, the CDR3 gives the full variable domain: DTGVSQNPRHKITKRGQNVTFRCDPISEHNRLYWYRQTLGQGPEFLTYFQNEAQLEKSRLLSDRFSAERPKGSFSTLEIQRTEQGDSAMYLCASLGGRSGNTIYFGEGSWLTVV.

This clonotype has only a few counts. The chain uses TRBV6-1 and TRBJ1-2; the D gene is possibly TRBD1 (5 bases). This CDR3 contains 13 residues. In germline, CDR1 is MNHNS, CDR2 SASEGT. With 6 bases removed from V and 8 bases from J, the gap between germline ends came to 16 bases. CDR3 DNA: TGTGCCAGCAGGAAGGGTCCAGGGCCCGGCTACACCTTC. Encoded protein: CASRKGPGPGYTF.

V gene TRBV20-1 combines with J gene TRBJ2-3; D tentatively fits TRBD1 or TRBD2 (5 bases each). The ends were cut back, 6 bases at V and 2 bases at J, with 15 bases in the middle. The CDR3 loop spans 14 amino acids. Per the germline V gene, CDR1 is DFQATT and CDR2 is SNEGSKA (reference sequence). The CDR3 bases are TGCAGTGCCGCCCCGGGACGCAACACAGATACGCAGTATTTT. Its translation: CSAAPGRNTDTQYF.

The CDR3 sequence is CSARALGLGGTQYF. CDR3 sequence (DNA): TGCAGTGCTAGGGCGCTAGGATTGGGTGGCACGCAGTATTTT. The chain carries TRBV20-1 and TRBJ2-3, with D hard to call. Germline CDR1 DFQATT, CDR2 SNEGSKA (reference sequence). V gave up 3 bases and J gave up 9 bases, with 19 bases separating them. This CDR3 is 14 amino acids long.